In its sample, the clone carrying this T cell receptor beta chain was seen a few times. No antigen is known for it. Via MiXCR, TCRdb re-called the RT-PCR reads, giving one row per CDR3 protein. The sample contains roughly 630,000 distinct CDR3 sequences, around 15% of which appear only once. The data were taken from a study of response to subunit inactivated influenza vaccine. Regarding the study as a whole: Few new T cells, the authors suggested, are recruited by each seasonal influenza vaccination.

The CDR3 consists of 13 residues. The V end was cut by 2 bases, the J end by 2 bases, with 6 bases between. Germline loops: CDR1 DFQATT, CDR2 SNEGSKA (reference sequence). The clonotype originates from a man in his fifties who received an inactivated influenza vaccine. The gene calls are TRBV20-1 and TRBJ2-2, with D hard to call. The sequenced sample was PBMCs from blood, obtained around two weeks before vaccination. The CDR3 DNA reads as TGCAGTGCTAGACCTACAAACACCGGGGAGCTGTTTTTT. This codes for CSARPTNTGELFF.